This TCR beta chain was profiled in a study of T cell responses to AZD1222 COVID-19 vaccine. Overall study findings and caveats: A reported finding is that nearly half of spike-specific TCRs target unmutated variant regions. Clonal diversity was possibly underestimated, and white British individuals and females predominated among donors.

With regard to this clone: What it recognizes is unknown.

Profiling relied on immunoSEQ multiplex PCR, and the TCRdb table lists in-frame clones only, not all of them. The table has 60,000 to 90,000 clones, around nine tenths seen once. CDR3 length: 13 residues. CDR1 is SQVTM, CDR2 ANQGSEA, per germline. V was shortened by 4 bases and J by 3 bases, with 10 bases between the two germline ends. The TCR comes from an adult who received the AZD1222 COVID-19 vaccine. The rearrangement joins TRBV29-1 to TRBJ1-3; D not resolved. This sample comprised peripheral blood, obtained 28 days after the second AZD1222 dose. This CDR3 reads CSVVAGIGNTIYF. The CDR3 nucleotides are TGCAGCGTTGTTGCGGGTATTGGAAACACCATATATTTT.